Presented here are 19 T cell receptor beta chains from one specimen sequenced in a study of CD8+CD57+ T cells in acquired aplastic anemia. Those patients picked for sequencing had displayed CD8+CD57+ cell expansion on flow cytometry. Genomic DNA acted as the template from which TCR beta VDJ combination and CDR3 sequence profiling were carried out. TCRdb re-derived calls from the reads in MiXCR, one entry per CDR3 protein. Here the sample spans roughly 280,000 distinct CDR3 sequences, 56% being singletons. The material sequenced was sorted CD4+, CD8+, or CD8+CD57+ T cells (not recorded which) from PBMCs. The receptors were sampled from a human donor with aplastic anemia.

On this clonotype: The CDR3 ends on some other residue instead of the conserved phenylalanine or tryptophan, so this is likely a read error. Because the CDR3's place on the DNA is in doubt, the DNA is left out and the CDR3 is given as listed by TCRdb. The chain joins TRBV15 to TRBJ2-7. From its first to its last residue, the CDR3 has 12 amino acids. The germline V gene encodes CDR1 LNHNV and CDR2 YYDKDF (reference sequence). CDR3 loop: CATSRDRLDGPR.

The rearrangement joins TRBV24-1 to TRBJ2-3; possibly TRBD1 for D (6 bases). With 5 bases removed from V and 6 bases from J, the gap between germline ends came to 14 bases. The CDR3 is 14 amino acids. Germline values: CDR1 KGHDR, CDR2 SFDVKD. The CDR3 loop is CATSGPNRADTQYF. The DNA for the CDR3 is TGTGCCACCAGTGGCCCAAACAGGGCGGATACGCAGTATTTT.

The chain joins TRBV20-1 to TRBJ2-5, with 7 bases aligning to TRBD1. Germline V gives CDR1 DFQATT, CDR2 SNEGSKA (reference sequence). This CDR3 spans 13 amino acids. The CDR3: CAIFRDSEETQYF. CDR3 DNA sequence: TGCGCCATTTTCCGGGACAGTGAAGAGACCCAGTACTTC.

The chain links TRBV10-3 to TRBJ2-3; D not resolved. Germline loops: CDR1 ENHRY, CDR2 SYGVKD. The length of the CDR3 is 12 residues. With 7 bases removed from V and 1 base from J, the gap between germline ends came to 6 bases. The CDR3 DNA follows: TGTGCCATCAAGGACGGCACAGATACGCAGTATTTT. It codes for CAIKDGTDTQYF.

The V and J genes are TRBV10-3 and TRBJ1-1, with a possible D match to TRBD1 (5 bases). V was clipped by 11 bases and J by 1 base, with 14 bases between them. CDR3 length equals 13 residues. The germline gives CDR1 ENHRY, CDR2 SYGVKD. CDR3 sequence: CAAGTASNTEAFF. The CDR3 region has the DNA TGTGCCGCTGGGACGGCCTCGAACACTGAAGCTTTCTTT.

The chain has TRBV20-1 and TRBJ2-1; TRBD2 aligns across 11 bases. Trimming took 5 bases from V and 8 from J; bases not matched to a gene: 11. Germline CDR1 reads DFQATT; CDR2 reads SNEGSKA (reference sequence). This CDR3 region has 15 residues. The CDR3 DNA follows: TGCAGTGCTGAAACACTAGCGGGAGTTAACGATGAGCAGTTCTTC. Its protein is CSAETLAGVNDEQFF.

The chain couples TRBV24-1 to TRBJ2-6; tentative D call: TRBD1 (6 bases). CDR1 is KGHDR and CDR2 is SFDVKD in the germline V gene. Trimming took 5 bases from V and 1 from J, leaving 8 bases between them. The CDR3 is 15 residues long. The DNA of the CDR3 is TGTGCCACCAGTGGCAGGGGATCTGGGGCCAACGTCCTGACTTTC. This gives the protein CATSGRGSGANVLTF.

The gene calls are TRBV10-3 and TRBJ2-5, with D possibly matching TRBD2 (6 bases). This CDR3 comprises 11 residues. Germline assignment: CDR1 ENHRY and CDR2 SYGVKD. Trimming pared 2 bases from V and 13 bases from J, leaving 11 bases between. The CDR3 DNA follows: TGTGCCATCAGTGAGGGAGGGTTCCGGTACTTC. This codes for CAISEGGFRYF.

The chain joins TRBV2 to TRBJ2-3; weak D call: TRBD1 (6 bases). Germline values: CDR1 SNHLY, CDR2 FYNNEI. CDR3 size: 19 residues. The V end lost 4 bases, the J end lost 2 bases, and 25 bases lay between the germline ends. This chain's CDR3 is CASSVEDTGEGHTTDTQYF. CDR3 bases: TGTGCCAGCAGTGTAGAAGACACAGGAGAGGGACACACCACAGATACGCAGTATTTT.

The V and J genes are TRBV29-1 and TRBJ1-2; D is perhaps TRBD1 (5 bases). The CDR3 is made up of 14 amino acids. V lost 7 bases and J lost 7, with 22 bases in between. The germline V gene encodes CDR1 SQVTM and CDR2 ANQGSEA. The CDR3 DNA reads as TGCAGCGCCCCCCCCCCCGATTCAGGGTTTGGCTACACCTTC. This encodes CSAPPPDSGFGYTF.

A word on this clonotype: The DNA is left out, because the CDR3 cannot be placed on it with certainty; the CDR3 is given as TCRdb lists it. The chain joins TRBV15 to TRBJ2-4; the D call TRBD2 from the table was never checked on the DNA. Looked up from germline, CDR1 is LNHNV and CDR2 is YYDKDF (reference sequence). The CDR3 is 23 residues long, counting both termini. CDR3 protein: CATSSDQGGWLFFGSGTKNIQYF.

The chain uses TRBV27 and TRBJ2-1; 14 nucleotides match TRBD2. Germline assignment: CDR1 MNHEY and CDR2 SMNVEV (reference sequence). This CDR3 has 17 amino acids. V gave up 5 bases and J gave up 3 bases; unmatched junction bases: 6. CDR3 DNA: TGTGCCAGCAGTCCGGGACTAGCGGGAGACTACTACAATGAGCAGTTCTTC. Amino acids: CASSPGLAGDYYNEQFF.

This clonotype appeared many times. Here the CDR3 reads CASSLNSGGNNNEQFF. The CDR3 DNA reads as TGTGCCAGCAGCTTAAATAGCGGGGGGAACAACAATGAGCAGTTCTTC. The V call is TRBV7-3, the J call TRBJ2-1, with 10 nucleotides matching TRBD2. Trimming cost V 1 base and J 5 bases; bases outside gene matches: 5. CDR1 and CDR2 from the germline V gene are SGHTA and FQGTGA. The CDR3 length is 16 residues.

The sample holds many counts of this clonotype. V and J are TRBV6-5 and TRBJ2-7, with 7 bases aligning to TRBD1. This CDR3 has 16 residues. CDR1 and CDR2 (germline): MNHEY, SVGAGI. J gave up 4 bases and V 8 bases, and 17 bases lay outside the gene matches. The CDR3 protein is CASLRDRTGPLYEQYF. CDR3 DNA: TGTGCCAGCCTCAGGGACAGAACCGGCCCTTTGTACGAGCAGTACTTC.

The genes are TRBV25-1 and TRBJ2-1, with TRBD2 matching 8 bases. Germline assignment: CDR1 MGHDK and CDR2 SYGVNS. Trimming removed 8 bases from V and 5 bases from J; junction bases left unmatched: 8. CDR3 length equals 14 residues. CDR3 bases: TGTGCCAGCTCGATCAGCGGGAGCGACAATGAGCAGTTCTTC. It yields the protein CASSISGSDNEQFF.

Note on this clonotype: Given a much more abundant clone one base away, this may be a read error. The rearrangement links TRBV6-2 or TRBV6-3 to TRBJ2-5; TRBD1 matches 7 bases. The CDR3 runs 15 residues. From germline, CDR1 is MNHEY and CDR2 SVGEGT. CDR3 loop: CASPPRGTAQETLYF. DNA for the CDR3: TGTGCCAGCCCCCCTAGAGGGACAGCCCAAGAGACCCTGTACTTC.

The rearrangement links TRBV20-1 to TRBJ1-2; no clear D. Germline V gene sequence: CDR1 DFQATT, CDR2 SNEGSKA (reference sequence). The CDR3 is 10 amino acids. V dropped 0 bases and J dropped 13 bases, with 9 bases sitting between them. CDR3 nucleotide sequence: TGCAGTGCTAGAGATCTTACAGCCACCTTC. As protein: CSARDLTATF.

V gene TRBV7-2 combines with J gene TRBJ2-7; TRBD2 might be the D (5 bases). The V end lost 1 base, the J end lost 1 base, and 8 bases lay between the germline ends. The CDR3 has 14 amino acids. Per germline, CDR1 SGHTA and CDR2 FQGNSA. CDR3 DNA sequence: TGTGCCAGCAGCTTAGTAACGGGGTCCTACGAGCAGTACTTC. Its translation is CASSLVTGSYEQYF.

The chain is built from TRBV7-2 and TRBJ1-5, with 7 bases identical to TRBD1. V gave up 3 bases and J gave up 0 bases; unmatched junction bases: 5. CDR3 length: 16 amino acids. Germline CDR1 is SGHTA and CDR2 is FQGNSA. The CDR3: CASSFPGQFSNQPQHF. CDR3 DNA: TGTGCCAGCAGCTTCCCGGGACAGTTTAGCAATCAGCCCCAGCATTTT.